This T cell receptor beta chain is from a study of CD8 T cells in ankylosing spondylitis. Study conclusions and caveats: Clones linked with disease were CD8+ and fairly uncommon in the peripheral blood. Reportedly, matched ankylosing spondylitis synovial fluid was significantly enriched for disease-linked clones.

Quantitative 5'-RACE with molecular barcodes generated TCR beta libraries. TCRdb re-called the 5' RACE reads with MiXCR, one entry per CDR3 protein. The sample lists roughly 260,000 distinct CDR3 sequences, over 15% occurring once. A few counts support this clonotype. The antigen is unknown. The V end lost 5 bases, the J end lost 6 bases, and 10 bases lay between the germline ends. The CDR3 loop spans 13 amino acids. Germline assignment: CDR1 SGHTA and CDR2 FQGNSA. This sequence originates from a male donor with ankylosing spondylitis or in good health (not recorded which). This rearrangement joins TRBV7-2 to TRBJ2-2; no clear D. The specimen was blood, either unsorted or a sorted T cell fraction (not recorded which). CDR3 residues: CASSPRTAGELFF. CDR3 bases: TGTGCCAGCAGCCCGCGGACGGCCGGGGAGCTGTTTTTT.